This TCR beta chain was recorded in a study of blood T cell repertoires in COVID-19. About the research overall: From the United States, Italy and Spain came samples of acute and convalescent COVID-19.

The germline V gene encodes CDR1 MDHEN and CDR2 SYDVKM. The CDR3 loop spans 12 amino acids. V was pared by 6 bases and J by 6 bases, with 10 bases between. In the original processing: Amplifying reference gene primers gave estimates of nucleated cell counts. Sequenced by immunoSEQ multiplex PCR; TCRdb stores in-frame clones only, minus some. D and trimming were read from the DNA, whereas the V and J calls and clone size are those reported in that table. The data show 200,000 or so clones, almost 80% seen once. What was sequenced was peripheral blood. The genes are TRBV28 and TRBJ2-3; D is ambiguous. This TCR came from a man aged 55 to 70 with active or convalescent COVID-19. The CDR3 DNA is TGTGCCAGCAGGGCGGATTTGGATACGCAGTATTTT. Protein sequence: CASRADLDTQYF.